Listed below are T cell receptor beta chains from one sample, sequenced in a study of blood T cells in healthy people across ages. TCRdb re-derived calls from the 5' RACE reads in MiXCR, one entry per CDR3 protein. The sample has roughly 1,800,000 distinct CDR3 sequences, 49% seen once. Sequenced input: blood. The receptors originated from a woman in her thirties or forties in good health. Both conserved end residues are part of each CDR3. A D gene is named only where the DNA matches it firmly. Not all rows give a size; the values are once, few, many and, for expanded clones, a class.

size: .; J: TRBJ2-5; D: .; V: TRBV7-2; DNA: TGTGCCAGCAGCTTAATCACCGAGACCCAGTACTTC; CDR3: CASSLITETQYF
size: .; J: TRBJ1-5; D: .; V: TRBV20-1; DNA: TGCAGTACTAGAGACGTCCTACAGGGTGGGACTCAGCCCCAGCATTTT; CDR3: CSTRDVLQGGTQPQHF
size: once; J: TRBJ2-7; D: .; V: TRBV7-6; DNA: TGTGCCAGCAGCTCCCCTAGTCCTCCGTGCGAGCAGTACTTC; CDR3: CASSSPSPPCEQYF
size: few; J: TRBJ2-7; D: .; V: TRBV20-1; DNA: TGCAGTGCTAGAGACAGGACCTCCTACGAGCAGTACTTC; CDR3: CSARDRTSYEQYF
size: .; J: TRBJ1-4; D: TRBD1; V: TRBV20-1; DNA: TGCAGTGCTAGAGATCAACAGGGGGCCCCTTCTAATGAAAAACTGTTTTTT; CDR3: CSARDQQGAPSNEKLFF
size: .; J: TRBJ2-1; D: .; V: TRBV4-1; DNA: TGCGCCAGCAGCCACCCTTATGGTGAGCAGTTCTTC; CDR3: CASSHPYGEQFF
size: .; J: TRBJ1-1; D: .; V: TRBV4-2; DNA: TGTGCCAGCAGCCGTGAGGGCGTTGGAACTGAAGCTTTCTTT; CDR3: CASSREGVGTEAFF
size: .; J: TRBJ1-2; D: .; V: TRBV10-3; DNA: TGTGCCATCAGTGAGTCCCGGGGGACGGACTATGGCTACACCTTC; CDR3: CAISESRGTDYGYTF
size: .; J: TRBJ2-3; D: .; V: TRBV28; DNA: TGTGCCAGCAGTTTAGCCCAGGTTCTTCTCACAGATACGCAGTATTTT; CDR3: CASSLAQVLLTDTQYF
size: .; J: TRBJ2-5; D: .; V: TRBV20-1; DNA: TGCAGTGTAGGGCTAATGGCCGCTTTCCAAGAGACCCAGTACTTC; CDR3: CSVGLMAAFQETQYF
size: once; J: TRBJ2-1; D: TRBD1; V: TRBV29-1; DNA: TGCAGCGTCCTCGTCCAATTGACAGGGGGAGTATACAATGAGCAGTTCTTC; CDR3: CSVLVQLTGGVYNEQFF
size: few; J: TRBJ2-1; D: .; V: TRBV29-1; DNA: TGCAGCGGGGGGACGGTATTCAATAAGCAGTTCTTC; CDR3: CSGGTVFNKQFF
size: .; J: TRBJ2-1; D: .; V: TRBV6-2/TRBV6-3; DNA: TGTGCCAGCAGCGAACCAGCAGGGGTTTACAATGAGCAGTTCTTC; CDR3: CASSEPAGVYNEQFF
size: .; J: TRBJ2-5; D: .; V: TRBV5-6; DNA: TGTGCCAGCAGTTACTCTAACCGAGAGACCCAGTACTTC; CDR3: CASSYSNRETQYF
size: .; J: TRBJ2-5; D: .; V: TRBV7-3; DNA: TGTGCCAGCAGCTTAACGTCAAAAGAAGGGGGGACCCAGTACTTC; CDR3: CASSLTSKEGGTQYF
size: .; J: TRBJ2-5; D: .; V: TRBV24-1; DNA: TGTGCCACCAGTGATCCCCGACAGTCACAAGAGACCCAGTACTTC; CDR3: CATSDPRQSQETQYF
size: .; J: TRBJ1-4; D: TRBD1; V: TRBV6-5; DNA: TGTGCCAGCAGACGTACCCCGACAGGGATTAATGAAAAGCCGTTTTTT; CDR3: CASRRTPTGINEKPFF
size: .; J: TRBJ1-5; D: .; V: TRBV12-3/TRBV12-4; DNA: TGTGCCAGCAGTAACACCACGGGTCAGCCCCAGCATTTT; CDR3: CASSNTTGQPQHF
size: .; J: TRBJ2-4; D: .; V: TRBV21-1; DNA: TGTGCCAGCAGCCATGGGGGACAGTTCCTAGCCAAAAACATTCAGTACTTC; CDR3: CASSHGGQFLAKNIQYF
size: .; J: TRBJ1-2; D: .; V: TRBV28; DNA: TGTGCCAGCAGTTCGCCCCGGGGCACCCTATATGGCTACACCTTC; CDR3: CASSSPRGTLYGYTF
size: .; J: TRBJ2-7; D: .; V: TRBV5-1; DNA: TGCGCCAGCAGCCTGACACAGGGGAGGAACGAGCAGTACTTC; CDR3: CASSLTQGRNEQYF
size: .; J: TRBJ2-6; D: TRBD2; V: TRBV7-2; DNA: TGTGCCAGCAGCTCCCGGGGGGACGTCCTGACTTTC; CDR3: CASSSRGDVLTF
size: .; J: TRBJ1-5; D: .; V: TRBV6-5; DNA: TGTGCCAGCAGGCCTACTGGGGGACAGCCCCAGCATTTT; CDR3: CASRPTGGQPQHF
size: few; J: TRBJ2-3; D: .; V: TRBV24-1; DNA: TGTGCCACCAGTGATTCCGGGCCCGCAGATACGCAGTATTTT; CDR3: CATSDSGPADTQYF
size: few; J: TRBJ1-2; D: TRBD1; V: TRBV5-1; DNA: TGCGCCAGCAGCTTGGCGATGGACAGGCCACTGTATGGCTACACCTTC; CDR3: CASSLAMDRPLYGYTF
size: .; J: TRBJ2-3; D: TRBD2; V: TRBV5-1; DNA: TGCGCCAGCAGCCGAGGGAGGGTCGAGGATACGCAGTATTTT; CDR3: CASSRGRVEDTQYF
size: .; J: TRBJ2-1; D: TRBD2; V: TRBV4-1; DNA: TGCGCCAGCAGCCAAACTAGCGGGGTTGGATACAATGAGCAGTTCTTC; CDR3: CASSQTSGVGYNEQFF
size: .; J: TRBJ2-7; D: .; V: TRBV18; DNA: TGTGCCAGCTCACCACCGCCAGGAACCTACGAGCAGTACTTC; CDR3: CASSPPPGTYEQYF
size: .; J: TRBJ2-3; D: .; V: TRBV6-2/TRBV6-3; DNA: TGTGCCAGCAGTGAGGAGAGACCTAGCACAGATACGCAGTATTTT; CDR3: CASSEERPSTDTQYF
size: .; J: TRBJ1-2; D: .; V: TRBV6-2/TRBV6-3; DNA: TGTGCCAGCCGCGGGGGATCTGTTGTAGGCTACACCTTC; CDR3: CASRGGSVVGYTF
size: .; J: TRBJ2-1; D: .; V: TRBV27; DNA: TGTGCAACCCTGAGGTCTCTAGCGAGGTTGGGAAATGAGCAGTTCTTC; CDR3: CATLRSLARLGNEQFF
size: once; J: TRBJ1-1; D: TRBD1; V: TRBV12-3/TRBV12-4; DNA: TGTGCCAGCAGTATTCCTGGACAGGGAGGTGAAGCTTTCTTT; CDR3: CASSIPGQGGEAFF
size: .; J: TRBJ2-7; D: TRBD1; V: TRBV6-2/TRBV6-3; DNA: TGTGCCAGCAGTTTGCCCCCTCCGGGACAGGGGGTACTAGCCTACGAGCAGTACTTC; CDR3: CASSLPPPGQGVLAYEQYF
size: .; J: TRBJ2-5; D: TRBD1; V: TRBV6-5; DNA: TGTGCCAGCAGTTACTCGAGGGACAGGCCAGGGGCCCAGTACTTC; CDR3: CASSYSRDRPGAQYF
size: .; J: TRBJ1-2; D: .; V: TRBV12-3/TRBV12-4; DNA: TGTGTCAGCAGGCGGGTTAACTATGGCTACACCTTC; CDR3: CVSRRVNYGYTF
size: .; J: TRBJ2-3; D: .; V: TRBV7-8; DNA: TGTGCCAGCAGCTTAGTGGGGGCGGGGGGCACAGATACGCAGTATTTT; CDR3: CASSLVGAGGTDTQYF
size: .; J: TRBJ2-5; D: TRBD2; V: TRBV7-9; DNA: TGTGCCAGCAGGGATCTAGCGGGGGGGCCTCGTGAGACCCAGTACTTC; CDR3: CASRDLAGGPRETQYF
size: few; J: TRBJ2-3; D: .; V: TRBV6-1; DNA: TGTGCCACTGGGGGCAGGGGAGGGACAGATACGCAGTATTTT; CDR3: CATGGRGGTDTQYF
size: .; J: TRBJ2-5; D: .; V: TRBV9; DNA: TGTGCCAGCAAGGGCCCCGACCTCGGACGGGCCTACAATGAGCAGTACTTC; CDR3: CASKGPDLGRAYNEQYF
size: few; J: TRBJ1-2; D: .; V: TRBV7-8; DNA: TGTGCCAGCAGCTCCCCCCGGGGGTCGGGCTATGGCTACACCTTC; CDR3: CASSSPRGSGYGYTF
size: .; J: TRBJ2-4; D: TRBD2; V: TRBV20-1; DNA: TGCAGTGCTAGTACCAGCGGGGGGCAAAACATTCAGTACTTC; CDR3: CSASTSGGQNIQYF
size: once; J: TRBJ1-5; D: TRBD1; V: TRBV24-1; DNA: TGTGCCACCAGTCAGACAGGGGGCAATCAGCCCCAGCATTTT; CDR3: CATSQTGGNQPQHF
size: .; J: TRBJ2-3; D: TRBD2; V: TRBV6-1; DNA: TGTGCCAGCAGTGGCCGAGGGACTAGTGGGACCCGGGATACGCAGTATTTT; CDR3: CASSGRGTSGTRDTQYF
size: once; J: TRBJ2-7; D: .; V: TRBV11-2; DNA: TGTGCCAGCAGCTTCGGTGGCAGCTCCTACGAGCGGTACTTC; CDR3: CASSFGGSSYERYF
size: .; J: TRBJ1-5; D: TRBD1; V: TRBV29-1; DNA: TGCAGCGCGGGGACAGCGGATCAGCCCCAGCATTTT; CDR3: CSAGTADQPQHF
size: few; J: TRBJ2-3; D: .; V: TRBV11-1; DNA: TGTGCCAGCAGCTTGGCCGGGACGGAGGATCTCACAGATACGCAGTATTTT; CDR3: CASSLAGTEDLTDTQYF
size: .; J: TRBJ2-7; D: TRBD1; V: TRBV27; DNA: TGTGCCAGCAGTTTATCGACAGGGGGCTCTCACGAGCAGTACTTC; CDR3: CASSLSTGGSHEQYF
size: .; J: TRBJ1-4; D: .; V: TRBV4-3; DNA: TGCGCCTGCAGTCCGGGGGGGCCGGGAACTAATGAAAAACTGTTTTTT; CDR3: CACSPGGPGTNEKLFF